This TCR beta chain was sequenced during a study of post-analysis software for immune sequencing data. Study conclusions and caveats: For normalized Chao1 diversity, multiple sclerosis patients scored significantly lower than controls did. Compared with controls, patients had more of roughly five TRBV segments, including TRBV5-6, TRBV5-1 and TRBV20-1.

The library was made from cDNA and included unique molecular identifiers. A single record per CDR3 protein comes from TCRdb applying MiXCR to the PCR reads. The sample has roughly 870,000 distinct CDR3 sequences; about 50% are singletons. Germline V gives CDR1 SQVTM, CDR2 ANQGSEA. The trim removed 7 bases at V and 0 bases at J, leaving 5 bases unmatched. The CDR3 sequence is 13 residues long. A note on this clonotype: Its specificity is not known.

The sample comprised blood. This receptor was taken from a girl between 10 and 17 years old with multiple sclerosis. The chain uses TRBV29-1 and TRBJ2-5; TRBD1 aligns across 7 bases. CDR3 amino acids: CSGGQTNQETQYF. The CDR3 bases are TGCAGCGGGGGACAGACAAACCAAGAGACCCAGTACTTC. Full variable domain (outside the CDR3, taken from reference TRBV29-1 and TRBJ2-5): SAVISQKPSRDICQRGTSLTIQCQVDSQVTMMFWYRQQPGQSLTLIATANQGSEATYESGFVIDKFPISRPNLTFSTLTVSNMSPEDSSIYLCSGGQTNQETQYFGPGTRLLVL.